The T cell receptor (beta chain) described here comes from a study of blood T cell repertoires in COVID-19. Study-wide context: Sites in the United States, Italy and Spain provided acute and convalescent COVID-19 samples. From T cells, B-cell-depleted T cells, or PBMCs came the material, which was cDNA or gDNA.

The CDR3 has 12 amino acids. Germline assignment: CDR1 LNHDA and CDR2 SQIVND (reference sequence). V dropped 11 bases and J dropped 2 bases, with 12 bases sitting between them. As handled by the study authors: Estimation of nucleated cell counts was performed using reference gene primer amplification. The assay was immunoSEQ multiplex PCR, and TCRdb's table has in-frame clones only and misses some. V and J calls and clone size are given by that table; D and trimming were obtained from the DNA. The table has over 150,000 clones, over 60% seen once; the top ten hold roughly 1.5%. The chain recombines TRBV19 with TRBJ1-2, with D tentatively TRBD1 (5 bases). The sample taken for sequencing was peripheral blood. The sequence derives from an elderly man with acute or convalescent COVID-19. CDR3 in amino acids: CAGKTDNYGYTF. CDR3 nucleotide sequence: TGTGCCGGCAAGACAGACAACTATGGCTACACCTTC.